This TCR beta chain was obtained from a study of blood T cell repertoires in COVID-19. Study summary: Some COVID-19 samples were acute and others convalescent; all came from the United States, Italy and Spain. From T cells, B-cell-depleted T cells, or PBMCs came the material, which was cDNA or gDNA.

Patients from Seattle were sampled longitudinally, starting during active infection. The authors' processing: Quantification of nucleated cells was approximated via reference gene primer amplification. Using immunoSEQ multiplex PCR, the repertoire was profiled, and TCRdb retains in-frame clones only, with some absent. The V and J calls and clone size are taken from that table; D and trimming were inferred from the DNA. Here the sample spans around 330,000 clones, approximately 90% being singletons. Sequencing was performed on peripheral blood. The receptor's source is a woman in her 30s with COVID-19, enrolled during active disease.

The CDR3 bases are TGTGCCAGCAGCTTAGGAGGACTAGCGAGCGAGACCCAGTACTTC. Amino acids: CASSLGGLASETQYF. J is TRBJ2-5 and V is TRBV7-2, with TRBD2 identical over 9 bases. The CDR3 spans 15 residues. V gave up 1 base and J gave up 5 bases; unmatched junction bases: 5. Germline V gives CDR1 SGHTA, CDR2 FQGNSA.